The source of this T cell receptor (beta chain) is a study of blood T cell repertoires in COVID-19 (TCRdb year 2020). As for the study more broadly: Collaborator samples came from the United States, Italy and Spain and covered acute and convalescent phases of COVID-19. Deeply sampled blood TCRbeta repertoires from subjects exposed to, actively infected with, or recovered from COVID-19 were included in the dataset. Where HLA class I and class II types were available, the types were taken from metadata supplied by the sample provider, not from assay-based typing. The prospective study material was composed of cDNA or gDNA derived from T cells, B-cell-depleted T cells, or PBMCs. Sample metadata almost always included a de-identified subject ID, COVID-19 status, age in years and sex. The samples were drawn from the first 160 participants of the ongoing ImmuneRACE study and from 1,200 or so subjects provided by 6 global collaborators. A freely available public database, intended as a resource for researchers studying the immune response to SARS-CoV-2, is where the repertoires were released. Overall study results and their limits: The amount of clinical and demographic metadata varied by source and participant and was provided uncurated.

In the prospective study, participants were roughly 18 to 90 years old, resided in about two dozen geographic areas of the United States, and were enrolled through a virtual design. Cohort assignment in the prospective study relied on participant-reported clinical history from a screening survey and a study questionnaire. In the prospective study, mobile phlebotomists collected whole blood, serum and a nasopharyngeal or oropharyngeal swab from each participant. Additional blood draws and questionnaires over an approximately 2-month period could optionally be provided by prospective study participants. Blood samples from the prospective study were shipped frozen or at room temperature prior to DNA extraction. This clone showed up just once. Which antigen it targets is not known. No much larger clone exists at a distance of one base, and base qualities are not known. V lost 6 bases and J lost 2 bases, and the count of bases not matched to a germline gene is 6. Sequences MDHEN (CDR1) and SYDVKM (CDR2) are obtained from the germline V gene. The CDR3 measures 14 amino acids from cysteine to phenylalanine. Only the CDR3 DNA stays, 42 bases, in frame from base 1.

TCRbeta CDR3 regions were amplified from genomic DNA by means of the immunoSEQ Assay, a bias-controlled multiplex PCR. The authors processed their data as follows. Within the assay, amplification of reference gene primers was used to estimate how many nucleated cells each sample contained. To quantify the absolute abundance of each unique TCRbeta CDR3 rearrangement, sequence reads were collapsed and filtered. For each sample, productive Simpson clonality was calculated by taking the square root of Simpson's diversity index across productive rearrangements. TCRdb limited this immuneACCESS table to in-frame rearrangements with V and J called. A share of clones is missing; checked studies link under half to unresolved V genes, and the rest is unexplained. The V and J calls and the clone size are those of that table, but D and trimming were determined from the DNA. The sample table holds about 200,000 clones, of which 75% to 85% were seen once. 6% to 7.5% of the sample is in the top ten clones.

The receptor comes from a woman aged 40 to 50 with acute COVID-19. Sequenced: PBMCs or T cells enriched from blood (not recorded which). This chain joins TRBV28 to TRBJ2-7, with 8 bases aligning to TRBD1. The DNA reads as follows: TGTGCCAGCAGGCCCGGGACAGGACCCTACGAGCAGTACTTC. The encoded protein is CASRPGTGPYEQYF.